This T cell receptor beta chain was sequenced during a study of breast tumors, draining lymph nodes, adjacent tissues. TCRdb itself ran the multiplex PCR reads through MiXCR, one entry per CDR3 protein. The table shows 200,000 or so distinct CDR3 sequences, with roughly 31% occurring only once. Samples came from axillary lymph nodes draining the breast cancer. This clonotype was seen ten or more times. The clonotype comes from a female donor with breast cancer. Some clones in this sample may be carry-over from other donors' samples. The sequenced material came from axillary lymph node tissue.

The DNA of the CDR3 is TGCGCCAGCAGCTTGAAGTGGACAGGGAATTACGCCTACGAGCAGTACTTC. It encodes CASSLKWTGNYAYEQYF. The V call is TRBV5-1, the J call TRBJ2-7; TRBD1 agrees at 8 bases. Per germline, CDR1 SGHRS and CDR2 YFSETQ. The CDR3 extends over 17 amino acids. The J segment lost 2 bases and the V segment lost 1 base, leaving 11 bases of the junction unmatched.